This TCR beta chain emerged from a study of shared clonotypes between healthy human individuals. Study conclusions and caveats: Rarefaction showed sorted-subset sequencing was incomplete despite large depth. What naive subsets generally showed was a larger estimated richness than memory subsets showed. The naive CD4 repertoires of a few donors were compared, and about 5% of clonotypes were shared.

Looked up from germline, CDR1 is SGDLS and CDR2 is YYNGEE. The V gene end was trimmed by 4 bases and the J gene end by 4 bases; junction bases not matched to a gene: 12. The CDR3 consists of 16 residues. This clone turned up a few times. The antigen is unknown. A CD45RA-negative memory subset and a CD45RA+ naive subset were separated from the CD4+ cells. Clones were read by immunoSEQ multiplex PCR, and TCRdb kept only the in-frame ones, dropping some. Of hundreds of thousands of clones listed, less than 85% are singletons. Sequenced input: memory CD4+ T cells sorted from blood. Sample subset: CD45RA-negative fraction. The receptor's source is a woman aged 25 to 39 in good health. The gene calls are TRBV9 and TRBJ2-3, with 7 positions matching TRBD1. The chain's CDR3 is CASSPPPGQESDTQYF. The CDR3 DNA sequence: TGTGCCAGCAGCCCTCCCCCCGGACAGGAGTCAGATACGCAGTATTTT.